A single sample is the source of the 4 T cell receptor beta chains below, sequenced in a study of Graves' ophthalmopathy and Graves' hyperthyroidism. RNA served as the template for amplifying TCR beta CDR3 regions. First-round RT-PCR used HTBI primers; second-round multiplex PCR followed. TCRdb processed the multiplex PCR reads anew with MiXCR; each CDR3 protein has one entry. The data show around 1,000,000 distinct CDR3 sequences, around a third seen once. Sequenced input: peripheral blood or thyroid tissue (not recorded which). The source of these receptors is an adult man with Graves' hyperthyroidism.

This clonotype has ten or more counts. The chain combines TRBV2 with TRBJ2-5; 9 bases are shared with TRBD1. Germline-derived CDR1 and CDR2 are SNHLY and FYNNEI. The CDR3 consists of 14 residues. The V gene end was trimmed by 5 bases and the J gene end by 7 bases; junction bases not matched to a gene: 8. Here the CDR3 reads CASSRTGDGGTQYF. The CDR3 DNA follows: TGTGCCAGCAGTCGGACAGGGGACGGGGGGACCCAGTACTTC.

V usage is TRBV5-4 and J usage is TRBJ1-3, with a tentative D call TRBD1 (5 bases). Germline values: CDR1 SGHNT, CDR2 YYREEE (reference sequence). CDR3 size: 16 residues. The V end lost 4 bases, the J end lost 0 bases, and 14 bases lay between the germline ends. The chain's CDR3 is CASSTGRPSSGNTIYF. The DNA of the CDR3 is TGTGCCAGCAGCACAGGACGACCAAGCTCTGGAAACACCATATATTTT. Together with reference TRBV5-4 and TRBJ1-3, the CDR3 gives the full variable domain: ETGVTQSPTHLIKTRGQQVTLRCSSQSGHNTVSWYQQALGQGPQFIFQYYREEENGRGNFPPRFSGLQFPNYSSELNVNALELDDSALYLCASSTGRPSSGNTIYFGEGSWLTVV.

The J gene is TRBJ1-1, the V gene TRBV10-3; a possible D gene is TRBD1 (6 bases). This CDR3 is built from 15 residues. V was clipped by 5 bases and J by 1 base, with 14 bases between them. Germline assignment: CDR1 ENHRY and CDR2 SYGVKD. The CDR3 protein is CAISRQGQRNTEAFF. CDR3 nucleotide sequence: TGTGCCATCAGTCGGCAGGGGCAGAGGAACACTGAAGCTTTCTTT.

The sample holds many counts of this clonotype. CDR3 residues: CASSLMSSGANVLTF. CDR3 DNA: TGTGCCAGCAGCTTAATGAGCTCTGGGGCCAACGTCCTGACTTTC. This sequence joins TRBV7-2 and TRBJ2-6; D gene unclear. Trimming took off 2 bases at V and 0 bases at J, with 5 bases between the two ends. Germline loops: CDR1 SGHTA, CDR2 FQGNSA. CDR3 length: 15 amino acids.